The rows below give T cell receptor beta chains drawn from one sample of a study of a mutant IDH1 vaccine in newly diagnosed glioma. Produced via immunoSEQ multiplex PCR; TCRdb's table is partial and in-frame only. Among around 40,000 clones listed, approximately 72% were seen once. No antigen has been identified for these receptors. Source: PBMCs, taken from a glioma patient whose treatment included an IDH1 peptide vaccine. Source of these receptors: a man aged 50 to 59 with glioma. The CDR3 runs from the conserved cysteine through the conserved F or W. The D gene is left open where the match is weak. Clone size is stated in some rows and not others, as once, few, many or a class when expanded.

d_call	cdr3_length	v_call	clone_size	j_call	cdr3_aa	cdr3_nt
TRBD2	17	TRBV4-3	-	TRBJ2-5	CASSQDTSGGPQETQYF	TGCGCCAGCAGCCAAGATACTAGCGGGGGACCCCAAGAGACCCAGTACTTC
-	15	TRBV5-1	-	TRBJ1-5	CASSPAGQLNQPQHF	TGCGCCAGCAGCCCCGCGGGGCAGTTAAATCAGCCCCAGCATTTT
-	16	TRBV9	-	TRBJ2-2	CASSLLGGQPTGELFF	TGTGCCAGCAGCCTATTGGGGGGGCAGCCCACCGGGGAGCTGTTTTTT
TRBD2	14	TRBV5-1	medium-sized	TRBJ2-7	CASSGLDWGGEQYF	TGCGCCAGCAGCGGCCTGGACTGGGGGGGCGAGCAGTACTTC
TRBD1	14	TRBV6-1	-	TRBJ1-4	CASSETGGNEKLFF	TGTGCCAGCAGTGAGACAGGGGGCAATGAAAAACTGTTTTTT
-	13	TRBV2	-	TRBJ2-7	CAISQARGYEQYF	TGTGCCATATCGCAGGCGAGGGGGTACGAGCAGTACTTC
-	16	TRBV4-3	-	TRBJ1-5	CASSQDLRGASQPQHF	TGCGCCAGCAGCCAAGATTTACGGGGGGCTTCTCAGCCCCAGCATTTT
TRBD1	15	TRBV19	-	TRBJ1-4	CASSTAGQGYEKLFF	TGTGCCAGTAGTACTGCCGGACAGGGGTACGAAAAACTGTTTTTT
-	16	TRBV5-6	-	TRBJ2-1	CASSRTGLGSYNEQFF	TGTGCCAGCAGCCGTACAGGGTTGGGGTCCTACAATGAGCAGTTCTTC
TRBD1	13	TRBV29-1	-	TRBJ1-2	CSYSDRNLYGYTF	TGCAGCTATTCGGACAGGAACCTCTATGGCTACACCTTC
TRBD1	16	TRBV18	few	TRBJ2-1	CASSPNRGSPYNEQFF	TGTGCCAGCTCACCAAACAGGGGCAGCCCCTACAATGAGCAGTTCTTC
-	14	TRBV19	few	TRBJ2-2	CASSPSGRTGELFF	TGTGCCAGTAGTCCCTCGGGGCGGACCGGGGAGCTGTTTTTT
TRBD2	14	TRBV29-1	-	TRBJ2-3	CSVDIAGGTDTQYF	TGCAGCGTTGACATAGCGGGGGGGACAGATACGCAGTATTTT
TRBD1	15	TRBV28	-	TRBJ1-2	CASSLGTGFSYGYTF	TGTGCCAGCAGTTTGGGGACAGGGTTTTCCTATGGCTACACCTTC
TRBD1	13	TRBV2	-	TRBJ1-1	CASRGQLNTEAFF	TGTGCCAGCAGGGGACAGCTGAACACTGAAGCTTTCTTT
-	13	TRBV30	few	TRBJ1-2	CAWSSLRGYGYTF	TGTGCCTGGAGCTCCCTCAGGGGCTATGGCTACACCTTC
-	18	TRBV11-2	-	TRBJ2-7	CASSSSSPPGEWSYEQYF	TGTGCCAGCAGTTCATCGTCCCCGCCGGGAGAGTGGTCCTACGAGCAGTACTTC
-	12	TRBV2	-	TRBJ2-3	CASSEGLVTQYF	TGTGCCAGCAGTGAAGGACTAGTTACGCAGTATTTT
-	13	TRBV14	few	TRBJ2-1	CASSSWEGNEQFF	TGTGCCAGCAGCAGCTGGGAAGGCAATGAGCAGTTCTTC
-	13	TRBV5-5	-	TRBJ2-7	CASSLESDYEQYF	TGTGCCAGCAGCTTGGAGTCGGATTACGAGCAGTACTTC
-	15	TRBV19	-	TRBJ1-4	CASSLGGWRNEKLFF	TGTGCCAGTAGTCTCGGGGGTTGGCGGAATGAAAAACTGTTTTTT
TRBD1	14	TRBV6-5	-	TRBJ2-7	CASRGTGGSYEQYF	TGTGCCAGCAGGGGGACAGGGGGCTCCTACGAGCAGTACTTC
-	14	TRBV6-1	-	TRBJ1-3	CASSDKGSGNTIYF	TGTGCCAGCAGTGATAAGGGGTCAGGAAACACCATATATTTT
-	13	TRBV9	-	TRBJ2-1	CASSPLQGYEQFF	TGTGCCAGCAGCCCATTACAGGGATACGAGCAGTTCTTC
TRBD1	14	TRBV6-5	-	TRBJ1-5	CATARGVGNQPQHF	TGTGCCACCGCCAGGGGGGTAGGCAATCAGCCCCAGCATTTT
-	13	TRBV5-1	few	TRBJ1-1	CASSLNHLPEAFF	TGCGCCAGCAGCTTAAATCATCTCCCTGAAGCTTTCTTT
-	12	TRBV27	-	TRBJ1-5	CASSSYSQPQHF	TGTGCCAGCAGTTCTTATAGTCAGCCCCAGCATTTT
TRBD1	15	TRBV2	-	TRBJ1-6	CASIPGQDYNSPLHF	TGTGCCAGCATTCCGGGACAGGACTATAATTCACCCCTCCACTTT
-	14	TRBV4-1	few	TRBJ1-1	CASSQGGWYTEAFF	TGCGCCAGCAGCCAAGGGGGGTGGTACACTGAAGCTTTCTTT
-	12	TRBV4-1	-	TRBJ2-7	CASSQDGLEQYF	TGCGCCAGCAGCCAAGACGGTCTCGAGCAGTACTTC
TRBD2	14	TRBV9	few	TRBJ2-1	CASSDSGGAYEQFF	TGTGCCAGCAGTGATAGCGGGGGGGCCTATGAGCAGTTCTTC
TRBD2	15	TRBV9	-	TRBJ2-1	CASSETSEIYNEQFF	TGTGCCAGCAGTGAAACTAGCGAAATTTACAATGAGCAGTTCTTC
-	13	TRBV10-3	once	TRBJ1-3	CAISPTSGNTIYF	TGTGCCATCTCGCCCACCTCTGGAAACACCATATATTTT
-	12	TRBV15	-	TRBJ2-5	CATSRDEETQYF	TGTGCCACCAGCAGAGATGAGGAGACCCAGTACTTC
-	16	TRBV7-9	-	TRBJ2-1	CASSPTERSSYNEQFF	TGTGCCAGCAGCCCGACCGAGAGGAGCTCCTACAATGAGCAGTTCTTC
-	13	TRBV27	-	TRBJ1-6	CASSSGGSSPLHF	TGTGCCAGCTCGTCCGGGGGGAGTTCACCCCTCCACTTT
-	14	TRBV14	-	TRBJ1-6	CASSQADYNSPLHF	TGTGCCAGCAGCCAGGCCGACTATAATTCACCCCTCCACTTT
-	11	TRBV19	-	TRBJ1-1	CASKTGNEAFF	TGTGCCAGTAAGACGGGAAATGAAGCTTTCTTT
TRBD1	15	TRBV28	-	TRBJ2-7	CASSFRGTGSNEQYF	TGTGCCAGCAGTTTCAGAGGGACAGGGTCTAACGAGCAGTACTTC
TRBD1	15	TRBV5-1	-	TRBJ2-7	CASSSPGTGSHEQYF	TGCGCCAGCAGCTCGCCAGGGACAGGGAGTCACGAGCAGTACTTC
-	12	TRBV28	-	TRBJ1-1	CASRLQDVGAFF	TGTGCCAGCAGGTTACAGGACGTTGGGGCTTTCTTT
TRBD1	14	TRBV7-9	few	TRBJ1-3	CASSPGEGAVTIYF	TGTGCCAGCAGCCCTGGGGAGGGGGCCGTCACCATATATTTT
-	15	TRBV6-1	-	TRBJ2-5	CASSGGRGPQETQYF	TGTGCCAGCAGTGGAGGTCGAGGGCCCCAAGAGACCCAGTACTTC
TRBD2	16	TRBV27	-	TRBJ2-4	CASSFSSGGAKNIQYF	TGTGCCAGCAGTTTTTCAAGCGGGGGAGCCAAAAACATTCAGTACTTC
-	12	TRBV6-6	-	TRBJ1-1	CASSYGYAEAFF	TGTGCCAGCAGTTACGGTTACGCTGAAGCTTTCTTT
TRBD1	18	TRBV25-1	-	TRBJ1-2	CASSESAPGTGINYGYTF	TGTGCCAGCAGTGAATCTGCTCCCGGGACAGGGATCAACTATGGCTACACCTTC
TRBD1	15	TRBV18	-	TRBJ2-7	CASSPPTGSTYEQYF	TGTGCCAGCTCACCACCGACAGGGTCGACCTACGAGCAGTACTTC
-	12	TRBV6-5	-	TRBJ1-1	CATLDRNTEAFF	TGTGCCACCCTGGACAGGAACACTGAAGCTTTCTTT
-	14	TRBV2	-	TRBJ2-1	CASSVRGSYNEQFF	TGTGCCAGCAGTGTAAGGGGTTCCTACAATGAGCAGTTCTTC
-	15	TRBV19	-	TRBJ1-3	CASSTPLISGNTIYF	TGTGCCAGTAGTACCCCTTTGATCTCTGGAAACACCATATATTTT
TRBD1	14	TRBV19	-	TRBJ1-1	CASSASTGGTEAFF	TGTGCCAGTAGTGCCTCGACAGGGGGCACTGAAGCTTTCTTT
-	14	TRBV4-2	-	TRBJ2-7	CASSQDRARGEQYF	TGTGCCAGCAGCCAAGATAGGGCTAGAGGCGAGCAGTACTTC